This is a list of T cell receptor beta chains from one sample in a study of blood T cell repertoires in COVID-19. Clones were read by immunoSEQ multiplex PCR, and TCRdb kept only the in-frame ones, dropping some. Of 250,000 to 300,000 clones in the sample, roughly nine tenths were seen once. Sequenced material: peripheral blood. Every receptor here comes from a woman aged 25 to 45 with COVID-19, enrolled during active disease. The conserved cysteine and the conserved F or W are not part of the CDR3 here. A D gene is named only where the DNA matches it firmly.

length: 13; D: .; V: TRBV14; CDR3: ASSQSQGNNSPLH
length: 13; D: .; V: TRBV3-1/TRBV3-2; CDR3: ASSLSLTVNSPLH
length: 13; D: .; V: TRBV10-2; CDR3: ASSEHGTPTDTQY
length: 13; D: TRBD1; V: TRBV3-1/TRBV3-2; CDR3: ASSQDRGNPYEQY
length: 12; D: .; V: TRBV27; CDR3: ASSLMQGIAEAF
length: 13; D: .; V: TRBV5-4; CDR3: ASSTRTEAAHEQY
length: 11; D: .; V: TRBV10-3; CDR3: AISGSGDPGYT
length: 15; D: TRBD2; V: TRBV24-1; CDR3: ATSDFRPSGGSVEQF
length: 13; D: .; V: TRBV28; CDR3: ASSYPGGRGDGYT
length: 12; D: TRBD2; V: TRBV27; CDR3: ASSFAGDSYEQY
length: 10; D: .; V: TRBV12-3/TRBV12-4; CDR3: ASSLLGEKLF
length: 14; D: .; V: TRBV7-9; CDR3: ASSPDTEGTNEKLF
length: 17; D: .; V: TRBV27; CDR3: ASSLSPRRDTPLNTEAF
length: 11; D: .; V: TRBV24-1; CDR3: ATSDPSAYGYT
length: 12; D: .; V: TRBV5-1; CDR3: ASSLPGSYNEQF
length: 14; D: TRBD2; V: TRBV6-4; CDR3: ASSASPASGTDTQY
length: 16; D: .; V: TRBV14; CDR3: ASSLSSVLNPQKETQY
length: 12; D: .; V: TRBV5-6; CDR3: ASSLDVGLETQY
length: 13; D: TRBD2; V: TRBV7-2; CDR3: ASSLVSSGGKTQY
length: 11; D: TRBD2; V: TRBV3-1/TRBV3-2; CDR3: ASSQDLGRGEF
length: 13; D: TRBD2; V: TRBV5-4; CDR3: ASSRYGGELETQY
length: 12; D: .; V: TRBV5-1; CDR3: ASSLVPGSYEQY
length: 15; D: .; V: TRBV3-1/TRBV3-2; CDR3: ASSQDPLGGINEKLF